Given below is one TCR beta chain in context. Its antigen is unidentified. This specimen comes from a study of beta chain features in type 1 diabetes. The entirety of the isolated RNA underwent reverse transcription, so expressed TCRB transcripts were sequenced. Sequencing was performed with immunoSEQ multiplex PCR; in TCRdb, only in-frame clones are kept and a portion is missing. This repertoire shows almost 350,000 clones, 6.5% to 10% found once; its top ten account for 0.44%. Per the germline V gene, CDR1 is MDHEN and CDR2 is SYDVKM. The CDR3 spans 16 residues. The J segment lost 5 bases and the V segment lost 11 bases, leaving 13 bases of the junction unmatched. Study-level results: In patients and controls equally, PCR might favor templates that are shorter. Here, the possible influence of HLA type (on TCRB rearrangement) remained unresolved. When VDJ junctions were examined, type 1 diabetes patients showed fewer insertions and more deletions.

Staining for CD45RO/CCR7/CD25/CD127/CD95/CD27 allowed sorting of CD4+ naive, central memory, regulatory and stem cell-like memory cells. The chain joins TRBV28 to TRBJ2-1; 12 bases are a match to TRBD2. The receptor's source is a woman in her late teens or twenties in good health. The specimen was central memory CD4+ T cells from blood. The CDR3 region is CASGASGRAVHNEQFF. The CDR3 nucleotides are TGTGCCTCAGGGGCTAGCGGGAGGGCCGTACACAATGAGCAGTTCTTC.